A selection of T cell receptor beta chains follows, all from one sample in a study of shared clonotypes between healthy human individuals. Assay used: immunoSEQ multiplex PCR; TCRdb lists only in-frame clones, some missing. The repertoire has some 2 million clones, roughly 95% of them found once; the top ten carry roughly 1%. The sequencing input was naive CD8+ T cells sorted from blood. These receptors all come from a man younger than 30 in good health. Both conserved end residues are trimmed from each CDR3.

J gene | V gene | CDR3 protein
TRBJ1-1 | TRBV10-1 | AIRGEFGTEAF
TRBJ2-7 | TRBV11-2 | ASSLVFGESSYEQY
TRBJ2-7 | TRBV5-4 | ASSGSGLAGGPYEQY
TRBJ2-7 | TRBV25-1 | ASSDAGSAPWDEQY
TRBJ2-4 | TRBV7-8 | ASSSPGGGAKNIQY
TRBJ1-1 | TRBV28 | ASSLFRMNTEAF
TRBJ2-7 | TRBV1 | TSSQAPDLSYEQY
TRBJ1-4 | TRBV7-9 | ASSLEDTREKLF
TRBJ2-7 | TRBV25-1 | ASSELGSSEQY
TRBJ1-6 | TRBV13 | ASSSQGWSYNSPLH
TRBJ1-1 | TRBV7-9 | ASSGINTEAF
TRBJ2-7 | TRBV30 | AWGTGLGFYEQY
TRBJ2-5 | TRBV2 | ASSEAGRGRHQETQY
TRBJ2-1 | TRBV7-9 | ASSPNSDNEQF
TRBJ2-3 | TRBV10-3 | AISESLLDSSTDTQY
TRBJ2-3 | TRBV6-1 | ASSEWARVTDTQY
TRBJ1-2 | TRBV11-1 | ATSSSSWDGYT
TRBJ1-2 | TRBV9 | ASTVVDRGWTNYGYT
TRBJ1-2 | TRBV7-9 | ASSWGQNYGYT
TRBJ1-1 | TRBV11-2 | ASSLAQGENTEAF
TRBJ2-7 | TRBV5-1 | ASSLALAGVGEQY
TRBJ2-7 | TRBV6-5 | ASSYSRQGDDEQY
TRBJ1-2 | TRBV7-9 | ASSFHPGDPNYGYT
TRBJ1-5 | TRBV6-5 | ASSPTGTSNQPQH
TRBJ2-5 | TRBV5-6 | ASSPEWDLRRETQY
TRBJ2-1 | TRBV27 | ASSFSIGGNEQF
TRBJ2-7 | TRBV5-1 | ASSPGQGAPEQY
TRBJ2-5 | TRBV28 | ASSPGGSRETQY
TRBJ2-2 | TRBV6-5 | ASSYSEGTGELF
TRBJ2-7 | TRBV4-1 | ASSQLLAGAMDEQY
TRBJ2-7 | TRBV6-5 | ASATDWDYEQY
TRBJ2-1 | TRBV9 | ASSVAGLHNEQF
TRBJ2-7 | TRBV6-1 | ASSPSGGEQY
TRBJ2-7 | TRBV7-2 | ASSSPRLAGDPYEQY
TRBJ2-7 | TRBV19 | ASSILQGIDYEQY
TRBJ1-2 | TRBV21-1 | ASSKNRGQSYGYT
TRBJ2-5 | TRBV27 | ASSYTGGLETQY
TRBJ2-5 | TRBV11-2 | ASSLGRGRIEEY
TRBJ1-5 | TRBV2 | ASSASTLQPQH
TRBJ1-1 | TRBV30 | ACESEGTEAF
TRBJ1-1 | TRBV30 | AWSGTEAF
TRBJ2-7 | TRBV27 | ASSRTLTGGAYEQY
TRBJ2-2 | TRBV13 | ASSLLALGELF
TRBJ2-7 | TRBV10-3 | AIRVTGAEYEQY
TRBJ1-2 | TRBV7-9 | ASSLTGQIYGYT